This T cell receptor (beta chain) was recovered during a study of blood T cell repertoires in COVID-19. Study information: Spain, Italy and the United States supplied samples that represented acute and convalescent COVID-19.

The CDR3 has 17 amino acids. Germline assignment: CDR1 ENHRY and CDR2 SYGVKD. V lost 0 bases, J lost 10 bases, and 22 bases lay in between. The table came from immunoSEQ multiplex PCR; TCRdb's copy has only in-frame clones and leaves some out. The repertoire holds about 670,000 clones, with 85% to 90% as singletons. This TCR came from a woman aged 18-35 years with acute or convalescent COVID-19. The V and J genes are TRBV10-3 and TRBJ2-1, with D possibly being TRBD1 (6 bases). Sequencing was performed on peripheral blood. The CDR3 spells CAISESRKQGRTGEQFF. CDR3 nucleotide sequence: TGTGCCATCAGTGAGTCGAGGAAACAGGGAAGAACCGGGGAGCAGTTCTTC.